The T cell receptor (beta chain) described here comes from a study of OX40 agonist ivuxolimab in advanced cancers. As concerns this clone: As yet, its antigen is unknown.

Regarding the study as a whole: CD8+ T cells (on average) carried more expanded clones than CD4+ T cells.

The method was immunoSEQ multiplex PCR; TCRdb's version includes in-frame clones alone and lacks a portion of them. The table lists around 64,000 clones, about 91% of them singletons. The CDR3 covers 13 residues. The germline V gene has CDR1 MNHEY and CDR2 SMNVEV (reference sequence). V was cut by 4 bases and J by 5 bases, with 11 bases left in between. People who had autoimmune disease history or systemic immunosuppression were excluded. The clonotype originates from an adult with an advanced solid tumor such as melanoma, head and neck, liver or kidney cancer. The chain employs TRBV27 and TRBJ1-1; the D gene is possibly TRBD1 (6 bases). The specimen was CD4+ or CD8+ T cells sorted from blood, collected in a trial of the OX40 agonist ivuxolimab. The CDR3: CASSWTAQTEAFF. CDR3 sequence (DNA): TGTGCCAGCAGTTGGACAGCCCAGACTGAAGCTTTCTTT.